This entry is about one T cell receptor beta chain. At one end the junction does not follow the germline gene, possibly because of a read error. Via MiXCR, TCRdb re-called the PCR reads, giving one row per CDR3 protein. The data contain 89,000 or so distinct CDR3 sequences, over 45% of them singletons. The data are from a study of CDR3 diversity in severe acne. The CDR3 contains 11 residues. Germline loops: CDR1 LGHDT, CDR2 YNNKEL (reference sequence). The rearrangement uses TRBV3-1 and TRBJ1-1, with D tentatively TRBD1 (5 bases). The source of this sequence is a male donor in good health, serving as a control. The material sequenced was blood. For the CDR3, the DNA is TGTGCCAGCAGCCGCGGACATTCCGCCGCTTTT. Translating it yields CASSRGHSAAF.